This T cell receptor beta chain was sequenced for a study of CD8 T cells in Susac syndrome (dated by TCRdb to between 2017 and 2020). In terms of the full investigation: The study used repertoire sequencing to test whether antigen drove CD8+ T cell activation and differentiation in Susac syndrome.

High-throughput TCR beta sequencing profiled peripheral blood CD8+ and CD4+ T cells from healthy donors, Susac syndrome patients and multiple sclerosis patients. Treatment-naive patients with stable or active relapsing-remitting disease fulfilling revised McDonald criteria were used as multiple sclerosis controls. CD8+ TEMRA cells were enriched by FACS, while bulk CD8+ and CD4+ T cells were purified by magnetic negative isolation. Blood was collected in EDTA tubes and processed within 24 hours, with PBMCs isolated through density gradient centrifugation. PBMCs intended for TCR sequencing were cryopreserved in liquid nitrogen and were subsequently thawed in a 37 degrees C water bath. Purity of sorted or isolated CD4+, CD8+ and CD8+ TEMRA cells was at least 90%. Comment on this clonotype: This clone's antigen is unknown. Base qualities are missing; no much larger clone stands one base away.

Findings and caveats that apply to the study as a whole: The study acknowledged that relatively few individuals were included in the TCR sequencing and HLA analysis.

RNA was extracted using the RNeasy kit, and roughly 0.45 to 1 ug of the RNA was reverse transcribed with random hexamers. The immunoSEQ multiplex PCR assay, which covers 54 Vbeta and 13 Jbeta segments, was used to amplify TCR beta CDR3 regions. Bias from PCR amplification was corrected by using a synthetic template baseline for primer optimization and for computational correction. Concerning the study's data processing: Reads were assigned to V, D and J genes according to IMGT and analyzed in immunoSEQ Analyzer, with only productive sequences retained. To calculate clonality, Shannon entropy was normalized by log2 of the number of productive unique sequences and then subtracted from one. For each patient and control, public and private clones were evaluated among the 100 most prevalent clones. Clones were defined as Susac-specific if absent from the healthy and MS cohorts, from over a thousand published viral clones and from other ImmuneACCESS disease sequences. Starting from the raw public reads, TCRdb applied fastp trimming at Q25, assembled clones with MiXCR and retained in-frame beta chains. Each CDR3 protein appears once, grouped with its most common genes and DNA. The V and J calls reflect TCRdb's pipeline rather than the authors' work. This sample holds 180,000 or so distinct CDR3 sequences; 90% to 95% were observed only once. Around 0.085% of the sample comes from the top ten.

V loses 4 bases at its end and J loses 4 bases; junction bases beyond the gene matches: 9. The germline V gene specifies LGHNA as CDR1 and YNFKEQ as CDR2. Including cysteine and phenylalanine, the CDR3 has 16 amino acids. Only CDR3 DNA remains: 48 bases, in frame from the first base. The chain uses TRBV4-2 and TRBJ1-5; 8 of the junction bases match TRBD1. Sequencing used CD4+ T cells from PBMCs. This clonotype originated in a human donor with multiple sclerosis. CDR3 sequence: CASSRSRTGLNQPQHF. The DNA sequence is given as TGTGCCAGCAGCCGATCCCGGACAGGGTTGAATCAGCCCCAGCATTTT.